This TCR beta chain was retrieved from a study of shared clonotypes between healthy human individuals. Every subset's genomic DNA went evenly onto several immunoSEQ plates. The assay was immunoSEQ multiplex PCR, and TCRdb's table has in-frame clones only and misses some. Of roughly 590,000 clones listed, less than 97% were seen once; the top ten hold 0.11%. Naive CD8 populations comprised CD45RO-negative cells positively selected for CCR7, excluding terminally differentiated effector memory CD45RA+ cells. The CDR3 length is 15 residues. Germline V gene lookup returns CDR1 SGHDN and CDR2 FVKESK. V dropped 4 bases and J dropped 0 bases, with 12 bases sitting between them.

The receptor comes from a woman aged 30 to 39 in good health. Sequenced sample: naive CD8+ T cells sorted from blood. The chain recombines TRBV14 with TRBJ1-1; the D is unclear. The CDR3 nucleotides read TGTGCCAGCAGCCGAGCGGGGTTCATGAACACTGAAGCTTTCTTT. Translated, it gives CASSRAGFMNTEAFF.